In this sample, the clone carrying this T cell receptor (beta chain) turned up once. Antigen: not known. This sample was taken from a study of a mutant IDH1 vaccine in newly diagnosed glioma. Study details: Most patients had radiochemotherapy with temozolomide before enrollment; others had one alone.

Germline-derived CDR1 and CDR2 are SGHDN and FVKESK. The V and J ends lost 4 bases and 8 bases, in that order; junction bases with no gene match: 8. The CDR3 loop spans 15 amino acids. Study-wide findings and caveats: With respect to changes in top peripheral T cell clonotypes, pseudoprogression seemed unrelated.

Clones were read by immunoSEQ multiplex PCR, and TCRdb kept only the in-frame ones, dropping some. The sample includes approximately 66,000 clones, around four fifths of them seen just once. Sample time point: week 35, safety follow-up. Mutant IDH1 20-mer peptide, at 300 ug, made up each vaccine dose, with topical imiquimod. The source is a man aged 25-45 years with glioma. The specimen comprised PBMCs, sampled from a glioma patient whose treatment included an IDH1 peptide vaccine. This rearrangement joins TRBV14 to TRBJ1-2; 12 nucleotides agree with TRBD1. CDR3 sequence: CASSPLGQGAQGYTF. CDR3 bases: TGTGCCAGCAGCCCCCTGGGACAGGGGGCGCAGGGCTACACCTTC.